The sequence of this TCR beta chain was determined in a study of blood T cell repertoires in COVID-19 (dated by TCRdb to between 2020 and 2021). Notes on the research overall: Collaborator samples came from the United States, Italy and Spain and covered acute and convalescent phases of COVID-19. The material from the prospective study consisted of cDNA or gDNA derived from T cells, B-cell-depleted T cells, or PBMCs. Subjects who had been exposed to COVID-19, were actively infected with it, or had recovered from it provided the deeply sampled blood TCRbeta repertoires that made up the dataset. The repertoires were released in a freely available public database intended as a resource for research on the immune response to SARS-CoV-2. Samples came from the ongoing ImmuneRACE study (first 160 participants) plus 1,254 subjects from 6 global collaborators. Sample metadata almost always included a de-identified subject ID, COVID-19 status, age in years and sex. HLA class I and class II types, where available, came from metadata supplied by the sample provider rather than from assay-based typing. Study-wide findings and limitations: The amount of clinical and demographic metadata varied by source and participant and was provided uncurated.

Whole blood was collected in K2EDTA tubes by collaborating institutions according to the institutions' own protocols. For TCRbeta analysis, collaborator samples were shipped as frozen whole blood, as isolated PBMCs, or as DNA extracted from either sample type. Regarding this clone: Its antigen is still unknown. No much larger clonotype is one base removed from it; base qualities were not supplied.

TCRbeta CDR3 regions were amplified from genomic DNA by means of the immunoSEQ Assay, a bias-controlled multiplex PCR. Per the authors' processing: The number of nucleated cells in each sample was estimated from the amplification of reference gene primers within the assay. To quantify the absolute abundance of each unique TCRbeta CDR3 rearrangement, sequence reads were collapsed and filtered. Productive Simpson clonality was computed per sample as the square root of Simpson's diversity index over productive rearrangements. What TCRdb holds here is the immuneACCESS table cut down to in-frame rearrangements. Part of the clones is not present; checked against another copy, under half of the missing clones reflect an unresolved V gene, and the others are unexplained. The V and J calls and clone size come from that table; D and trimming were worked out from the DNA. The table for this sample lists about 73,000 clones; about 83% of them were counted only once. The ten largest clones add up to about 5% of the sample.

After removal of 7 bases from V and 4 bases from J, the junction retains 6 bases not matched to a gene. Taken from cysteine to phenylalanine, the CDR3 has 14 residues. Only the CDR3 DNA is retained, 42 bases long and in frame from the first base. Looking up the germline V gene (reference sequence) yields CDR1 SEHNR and CDR2 FQNEAQ. Recombination connected TRBV7-9 to TRBJ2-1; 8 bases in the junction line up with TRBD1. This clonotype originated in a man aged 45-65 years with active COVID-19. Input material: peripheral blood. The DNA sequence is as follows: TGTGCCAGCACCGGGGGACAGGCGTACAATGAGCAGTTCTTC. Translated, it gives CASTGGQAYNEQFF.